This entry lists 26 T cell receptor beta chains sequenced from one sample in a study of regulatory T cells in long-lasting Graves disease. CDR3-region Arm-PCR and iRepertoire HTBI primers produced the TCR beta libraries. In TCRdb, the multiplex PCR reads were re-called with MiXCR into one record per CDR3 protein. The sample carries around 230,000 distinct CDR3 sequences, 18% recorded once. Time point: newly diagnosed GD, antithyroid drugs for less than 3 months. PBMCs provided the RNA from which the TCR library was made. Sequenced material: peripheral blood mononuclear cells (PBMCs), taken at new diagnosis, from a patient treated with antithyroid drugs. The receptors here all came from a female donor with Graves disease.

This clonotype was counted many times. The J gene is TRBJ1-6, the V gene TRBV19; 10 nucleotides match TRBD1. CDR3 length equals 16 residues. J was trimmed by 8 bases and V by 3 bases; bases with no gene match: 7. CDR1 is LNHDA and CDR2 is SQIVND in the germline V gene (reference sequence). CDR3 region: CASSIRQGADYSPLHF. CDR3 nucleotide sequence: TGTGCCAGTAGTATTCGACAGGGGGCTGATTATTCACCCCTCCACTTT.

This clonotype has a count of ten or more. The chain is built from TRBV2 and TRBJ1-1; 9 bases fit TRBD1. From germline, CDR1 is SNHLY and CDR2 FYNNEI. The CDR3 sequence is 16 residues long. J lost 5 bases, V lost 1 base, and 8 bases had no gene match. CDR3 residues: CASSEGSNRGQTEAFF. The CDR3 region has the DNA TGTGCCAGCAGTGAAGGTTCAAACAGGGGGCAGACTGAAGCTTTCTTT. The variable domain in full, completed from reference TRBV2 and TRBJ1-1, reads EPEVTQTPSHQVTQMGQEVILRCVPISNHLYFYWYRQILGQKVEFLVSFYNNEISEKSEIFDDQFSVERPDGSNFTLKIRSTKLEDSAMYFCASSEGSNRGQTEAFFGQGTRLTVV.

This clonotype appeared a few times. This rearrangement joins TRBV6-1 to TRBJ1-1; no reliable D call. V shed 7 bases and J shed 4 bases, with 7 bases lying between them. The length of the CDR3 is 11 residues. Germline V CDR1 and CDR2: MNHNS, SASEGT. The CDR3 region is CASISGTEAFF. The CDR3 nucleotides read TGTGCCAGCATTTCAGGCACTGAAGCTTTCTTT.

This clonotype was counted at least ten times. The chain joins TRBV20-1 to TRBJ2-7; D is possibly TRBD2 (6 bases). V lost 3 bases and J 5 bases, leaving 11 bases between the germline ends. CDR1 is DFQATT and CDR2 is SNEGSKA in the germline V gene (reference sequence). This CDR3 spans 12 amino acids. Here the CDR3 reads CSASPGGNEQYF. CDR3 nucleotide sequence: TGCAGTGCTAGCCCCGGCGGGAACGAGCAGTACTTC.

At least ten counts were recorded for this clonotype. This chain links TRBV6-1 with TRBJ1-5; 7 positions agree with TRBD1. V dropped 6 bases and J dropped 7; count of bases not matched to a gene: 6. The CDR3 loop spans 13 amino acids. Germline V gene sequence: CDR1 MNHNS, CDR2 SASEGT. The DNA of the CDR3 is TGTGCCAGCAGCGACAGGGAAGGCCAGCCCCAGCATTTT. Residues: CASSDREGQPQHF.

The chain joins TRBV5-8 to TRBJ2-1; 10 bases fit TRBD2. The V gene's germline CDR1 is SGHTS and CDR2 YDEGEE. J was trimmed by 4 bases and V by 0 bases; bases with no gene match: 4. The CDR3 covers 16 residues. The CDR3 here is CASSLEGLADYNEQFF. CDR3 nucleotides: TGTGCCAGCAGCTTGGAAGGACTAGCGGATTACAATGAGCAGTTCTTC.

This clonotype was seen ten or more times. The chain joins TRBV24-1 to TRBJ2-1; TRBD2 matches at 12 bases. The CDR3 sequence is 17 residues long. With 3 bases clipped from V and 4 bases from J, the junction kept 6 bases outside the gene matches. Germline CDR1 reads KGHDR; CDR2 reads SFDVKD. The CDR3 bases are TGTGCCACCAGTGATGAGACTAGCGGGAGATCGTACAATGAGCAGTTCTTC. Encoded protein: CATSDETSGRSYNEQFF.

This clonotype was seen many times. The V gene is TRBV9, the J gene TRBJ1-2, with TRBD1 matching over 10 bases. J was trimmed by 8 bases and V by 0 bases; bases with no gene match: 10. Germline V lookup: CDR1 SGDLS, CDR2 YYNGEE. CDR3 length equals 16 residues. The DNA for the CDR3 is TGTGCCAGCAGCGTAGATACGCAGACAGGGGGCTACGGCTACACCTTC. Translated: CASSVDTQTGGYGYTF.

This clonotype was detected many times. The chain is built from TRBV6-1 and TRBJ2-7; the match to TRBD1 covers 10 bases. J gave up 2 bases and V 8 bases, and 9 bases lay outside the gene matches. CDR1 MNHNS and CDR2 SASEGT come from the germline V gene. This CDR3 has 15 amino acids. This chain's CDR3 is CASGPGTGVPYEQYF. CDR3 DNA: TGTGCCAGCGGACCCGGGACAGGGGTCCCCTACGAGCAGTACTTC.

The V gene is TRBV10-3, the J gene TRBJ1-2; TRBD1 might be the D (5 bases). V lost 0 bases and J lost 7, with 15 bases in between. Germline V gene sequence: CDR1 ENHRY, CDR2 SYGVKD. The CDR3 spans 15 residues. CDR3 sequence (DNA): TGTGCCATCAGTGAGTCGCCCGCTCAGGGTAGTGGCTACACCTTC. It codes for CAISESPAQGSGYTF.

This chain joins TRBV11-2 and TRBJ2-3; TRBD2 agrees at 13 bases. Germline V CDR1 and CDR2: SGHAT, FQNNGV. J lost 4 bases, V lost 1 base, and 8 bases had no gene match. The CDR3 is 18 amino acids. The chain's CDR3 is CASSLAGGLAGFADTQYF. CDR3 coding DNA: TGTGCCAGCAGCTTAGCTGGGGGACTAGCGGGATTCGCAGATACGCAGTATTTT.

The table lists this clonotype with a few counts. This chain uses TRBV4-1 with TRBJ2-1, with 8 bases aligning to TRBD2. This CDR3 contains 16 residues. Germline V gene lookup returns CDR1 MGHRA and CDR2 YSYEKL. After removal of 1 base from V and 6 bases from J, the junction contained 8 bases not matched to a gene. CDR3 protein: CASSQVSSGSLNEQFF. In nucleotides, the CDR3 is TGCGCCAGCAGCCAAGTATCCAGCGGGAGCCTCAATGAGCAGTTCTTC.

This clonotype occurred a few times. One end of the junction does not line up with germline, which may come from a read error. V gene TRBV7-9 combines with J gene TRBJ2-1; D is perhaps TRBD1 (6 bases). CDR1 and CDR2 (germline): SEHNR, FQNEAQ (reference sequence). This CDR3 has 14 residues. The chain's CDR3 is CASSPTADSGPSTF. CDR3 in DNA: TGTGCCAGCAGCCCGACCGCGGACAGTGGACCCTCAACCTTC.

The J gene is TRBJ2-2, the V gene TRBV27; no firm D call. The V end was cut by 3 bases, the J end by 3 bases, with 8 bases between. The CDR3 has 14 residues. Germline V gene data show CDR1 as MNHEY and CDR2 as SMNVEV (reference sequence). The CDR3 region is CASSFLADTGELFF. The CDR3 region has the DNA TGTGCCAGCAGTTTTCTCGCTGACACCGGGGAGCTGTTTTTT.

This clonotype was counted at least ten times. The J gene is TRBJ1-4, the V gene TRBV7-2; TRBD1 agrees at 9 bases. Germline CDR1 is SGHTA and CDR2 is FQGNSA. This CDR3 has 16 amino acids. The V and J ends lost 0 bases and 4 bases, in that order; junction bases with no gene match: 3. The CDR3 nucleotides read TGTGCCAGCAGCTTAGCGCGGGACAGGGATAATGAAAAACTGTTTTTT. Its protein product is CASSLARDRDNEKLFF.

In its sample, this clonotype was seen many times. This chain joins TRBV12-3 or TRBV12-4 and TRBJ1-1; tentatively, D is TRBD1 (5 bases). V lost 7 bases, J lost 1 base, and 10 bases lay in between. CDR3 length: 13 amino acids. The CDR3 DNA reads TGTGCCAGCAACCGAGGACAGAACACTGAAGCTTTCTTT. Its protein is CASNRGQNTEAFF.

This clonotype was seen only a few times. The chain combines TRBV7-6 with TRBJ1-5, with TRBD1 as a possible D gene (5 bases). The CDR3 totals 15 residues. With 1 base removed from V and 7 bases from J, the gap between germline ends came to 14 bases. Germline CDR1 SGHVS, CDR2 FNYEAQ. CDR3 in DNA: TGTGCCAGCAGCTTAGGACAGATCTCTTGGCAGCCCCAGCATTTT. This sequence encodes CASSLGQISWQPQHF.

Of note for this clonotype: Being one base from a much bigger clone, this may be a read error. CDR3: CATSDFRQTSTNTQYF. The CDR3 nucleotides read TGTGCCACCAGTGATTTTCGACAAACTAGCACAAATACGCAGTATTTT. The gene calls are TRBV24-1 and TRBJ2-3, with D tentatively TRBD2 (6 bases). Germline V gives CDR1 KGHDR, CDR2 SFDVKD. The CDR3 totals 16 residues.

In this sample, this clonotype turned up once. A far larger clone is off by one base, so a read error is likely. The J gene is TRBJ2-2, the V gene TRBV6-1; the match to TRBD1 covers 7 bases. Losses at the gene ends were 5 bases for V and 1 base for J; bases not matched to a gene: 13. This CDR3 is built from 18 residues. CDR1 is MNHNS, CDR2 SASEGT, per germline. The chain's CDR3 is CASSTVLGQDENTGELFF. The CDR3 region has the DNA TGTGCCAGCAGTACCGTACTAGGACAGGACGAGAACACCGGGGAGCTGTTTTTT.

In regard to this clonotype: A much more abundant neighbour one base away suggests this may be a read error. V is TRBV10-3 and J is TRBJ2-7; TRBD2 agrees at 14 bases. V dropped 5 bases and J dropped 2; count of bases not matched to a gene: 2. This CDR3 has 15 residues. Germline loops: CDR1 ENHRY, CDR2 SYGVKD. As DNA, the CDR3 is TGTGCCATCAGTTGGACTAGCGGGAGGACCTACGAGCAGTACTTC. Translating it yields CAISWTSGRTYEQYF.

This clonotype was counted many times. This CDR3 reads CASSLGLFSNEQFF. The CDR3 bases are TGTGCCAGCAGTCTGGGACTTTTTTCCAATGAGCAGTTCTTC. V gene TRBV27 combines with J gene TRBJ2-1; D perhaps matches TRBD2 (6 bases). The germline V and J ends were trimmed by 5 bases and 6 bases, with 14 bases remaining between them. CDR1 and CDR2 (germline): MNHEY, SMNVEV (reference sequence). This CDR3 has 14 residues.

This clonotype was detected many times. V usage is TRBV27 and J usage is TRBJ2-7; 7 bases agree with TRBD2. With 3 bases clipped from V and 2 bases from J, the junction kept 4 bases outside the gene matches. Germline CDR1 and CDR2: MNHEY and SMNVEV (reference sequence). CDR3 length: 14 residues. The CDR3 reads CASSFGGGPYEQYF. CDR3 nucleotide sequence: TGTGCCAGCAGTTTTGGGGGGGGACCCTACGAGCAGTACTTC.

This clonotype was counted many times. The chain links TRBV6-9 to TRBJ2-3; TRBD2 aligns across 9 bases. The CDR3 loop spans 16 amino acids. V shed 4 bases and J 0 bases; nucleotides not matched to a gene: 5. CDR1 and CDR2 (germline): MNHGY, SVAAGI. The CDR3 reads CASSSQAGGSTDTQYF. The CDR3 DNA follows: TGTGCCAGCAGTTCCCAAGCGGGAGGCAGCACAGATACGCAGTATTTT.

This clonotype was counted many times. The chain joins TRBV6-2 or TRBV6-3 to TRBJ1-2; D perhaps matches TRBD1 (5 bases). V lost 0 bases to trimming and J lost 8 bases, with 19 bases between them. Per the germline V gene, CDR1 is MNHEY and CDR2 is SVGEGT. CDR3 length: 16 amino acids. CDR3 residues: CASSYSKGRTLSGYTF. The CDR3 DNA reads TGTGCCAGCAGTTACTCGAAGGGACGGACTCTATCCGGCTACACCTTC.

The table lists this clonotype with many counts. This chain uses TRBV20-1 with TRBJ1-1; 9 bases line up with TRBD1. The ends lost 0 bases at V and 6 bases at J; junction bases unmatched: 14. CDR1 DFQATT and CDR2 SNEGSKA come from the germline V gene (reference sequence). This CDR3 spans 17 amino acids. CDR3 loop: CSARDRGGGQGSAEAFF. The DNA of the CDR3 is TGCAGTGCTAGAGATCGGGGGGGGGGACAGGGCTCGGCTGAAGCTTTCTTT.

There are many counts of this clonotype. The V and J genes are TRBV5-1 and TRBJ2-2; D may be TRBD2 (5 bases). CDR1 SGHRS and CDR2 YFSETQ come from the germline V gene. Trimming left V 1 base short and J 1 base short, with 8 bases between. CDR3 length equals 15 residues. CDR3 loop: CASSLTAVNTGELFF. In DNA form, the CDR3 reads TGCGCCAGCAGCTTGACAGCGGTGAACACCGGGGAGCTGTTTTTT.